This T cell receptor (beta chain) was retrieved from a study of blood T cell repertoires in COVID-19. Study context: In each case, the material was cDNA or gDNA derived from T cells, B-cell-depleted T cells, or PBMCs.

The germline CDR1 and CDR2 sequences are SGHNT and YYREEE (reference sequence). Between the trimmed V and J ends, which lost 0 bases and 8 bases, there was a span of 14 bases. This CDR3 comprises 14 residues. Cohorts were assigned according to the clinical history that participants reported. Cohort 3 donors were reported recovered after two negative PCRs, clearance, or symptom resolution. Data came from immunoSEQ multiplex PCR; TCRdb stores just in-frame clones and leaves some out. The sample lists about 170,000 clones; around four fifths were seen once. The specimen was PBMCs or T cells enriched from blood (not recorded which). This chain uses TRBV5-4 with TRBJ1-2; possibly TRBD1 for D (6 bases). The origin of this receptor is a woman aged 45-59 years who had recovered from COVID-19. In nucleotides, the CDR3 is TGTGCCAGCAGCTTGGACTCCAGGGGCGGCGGCTACACCTTC. Translated: CASSLDSRGGGYTF.